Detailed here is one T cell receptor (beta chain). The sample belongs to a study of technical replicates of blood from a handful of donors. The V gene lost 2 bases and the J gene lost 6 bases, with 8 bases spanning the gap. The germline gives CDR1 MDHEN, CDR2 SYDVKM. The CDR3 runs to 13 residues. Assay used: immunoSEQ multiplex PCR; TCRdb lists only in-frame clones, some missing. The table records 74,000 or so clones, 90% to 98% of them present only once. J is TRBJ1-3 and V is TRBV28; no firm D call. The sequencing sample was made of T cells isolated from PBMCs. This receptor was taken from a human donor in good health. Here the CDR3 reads CASSLMAQNTIYF. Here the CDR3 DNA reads TGTGCCAGCAGTTTAATGGCACAAAACACCATATATTTT. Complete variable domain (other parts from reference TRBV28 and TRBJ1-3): DVKVTQSSRYLVKRTGEKVFLECVQDMDHENMFWYRQDPGLGLRLIYFSYDVKMKEKGDIPEGYSVSREKKERFSLILESASTNQTSMYLCASSLMAQNTIYFGEGSWLTVV.